What follows is one T cell receptor (beta chain) and its context. These data originate in a study of blood T cell repertoires in COVID-19. Per germline, CDR1 SGHNT and CDR2 YYREEE (reference sequence). The CDR3 runs 14 residues. Trimming cost V 0 bases and J 3 bases; bases outside gene matches: 1. Data came from immunoSEQ multiplex PCR; TCRdb stores just in-frame clones and leaves some out. This sample has 200,000 to 250,000 clones, with roughly 88% found just once. The V and J genes are TRBV5-4 and TRBJ2-7; 9 bases agree with TRBD1. The sample taken for sequencing was PBMCs or T cells enriched from blood (not recorded which). This TCR came from a woman aged 50 to 65 who had recovered from COVID-19. CDR3 loop: CASSLGDRVYEQYF. Here the CDR3 DNA reads TGTGCCAGCAGCTTGGGGGACAGGGTCTACGAGCAGTACTTC.